The subject of this entry is one T cell receptor (beta chain). This sample is drawn from a study of control samples from healthy donors and cancer patients. Germline V gene lookup returns CDR1 LGHNA and CDR2 YNFKEQ. CDR3 size: 17 residues. Trimming stripped 0 bases from V and 0 bases from J, with 13 bases between. Assay: immunoSEQ multiplex PCR; the TCRdb copy retains only in-frame clones and omits some. The table has some 130,000 clones, 75% to 95% seen once. Sequencing was performed on blood. The chain carries TRBV4-2 and TRBJ2-3, with D possibly called TRBD1 or TRBD2 (5 bases each). This sequence originates from a middle-aged man in good health. This CDR3 reads CASSQDPSGDSTDTQYF. CDR3 in DNA: TGTGCCAGCAGCCAAGACCCGAGTGGGGACAGCACAGATACGCAGTATTTT.